This is a list of T cell receptor beta chains from one sample in a study of human T cells and chemical hapten exposure. TCRdb redid the calling of the RACE reads with MiXCR, one entry per CDR3 protein. The table lists under 200,000 distinct CDR3 sequences, about 14% of them singletons. The sequencing here drew on whole blood, taken in connection with sensitization to the hapten diphenylcyclopropenone (DPC). These receptors all stem from a woman in her 30s with alopecia areata. Some clones in this sample may be carry-over from other donors' samples. The CDR3 runs from the conserved cysteine through the conserved F or W. Fields, in order: J gene, V gene, clone size, D gene, CDR3 DNA, CDR3 protein. A D gene is named only where the DNA matches it firmly. The listing skips clone size in some rows; elsewhere it reads once, few, many or a size class.

J: TRBJ1-1
V: TRBV5-4
size: -
D: -
DNA: TGTGCCAGCACATTTCGGTCGACCAACACTGAAGCTTTCTTT
CDR3: CASTFRSTNTEAFF

J: TRBJ1-1
V: TRBV7-6
size: -
D: -
DNA: TGTGCCAGCAGCTTATTTGGGTCCACTGAAGCTTTCTTT
CDR3: CASSLFGSTEAFF

J: TRBJ2-2
V: TRBV12-5
size: -
D: -
DNA: TGTGCTAGTGGTTTGGAGGGCGGGGAGCTGTTTTTT
CDR3: CASGLEGGELFF

J: TRBJ2-1
V: TRBV27
size: few
D: -
DNA: TGTGCCAGCAGACCCCAGGGCGGGCGCGACTCCTACAATGAGCAGTTCTTC
CDR3: CASRPQGGRDSYNEQFF

J: TRBJ2-5
V: TRBV12-3/TRBV12-4
size: -
D: -
DNA: TGTGCCAGCACAATACAGGCCACGGGGACCCAGTACTTC
CDR3: CASTIQATGTQYF

J: TRBJ2-1
V: TRBV5-4
size: few
D: TRBD2
DNA: TGTGCCAGCAGCTTGGCTAGCGGGAGTGATTCCTACAATGAGCAGTTCTTC
CDR3: CASSLASGSDSYNEQFF

J: TRBJ1-5
V: TRBV7-9
size: many
D: -
DNA: TGTGCCAGCAGCTCGGACGTTAGCAATCAGCCCCAGCATTTT
CDR3: CASSSDVSNQPQHF

J: TRBJ2-3
V: TRBV29-1
size: -
D: TRBD2
DNA: TGCAGCGTTGAAGATCGGGGGGGCAGTCGGGATACGCAGTATTTT
CDR3: CSVEDRGGSRDTQYF

J: TRBJ2-1
V: TRBV29-1
size: -
D: TRBD2
DNA: TGCAGCGTTCCCGGGAGGGCCGCCAATGAGCAGTTCTTC
CDR3: CSVPGRAANEQFF

J: TRBJ1-1
V: TRBV30
size: -
D: -
DNA: TGTGCCTGGAACAGGTATCAGGGCACTGAAGCTTTCTTT
CDR3: CAWNRYQGTEAFF

J: TRBJ1-5
V: TRBV5-6
size: few
D: -
DNA: TGTGCCAGTCCTTTTAATCAGCCCCAGCATTTT
CDR3: CASPFNQPQHF

J: TRBJ2-1
V: TRBV5-1
size: few
D: TRBD1
DNA: TGCGCCAGCAGCGGGGGACAGGCTCCCTACAATGAGCAGTTCTTC
CDR3: CASSGGQAPYNEQFF

J: TRBJ2-1
V: TRBV29-1
size: few
D: TRBD2
DNA: TGCAGCGTCGGACGCAATAGCGGGAGGGCCAATGAGCAGTTCTTC
CDR3: CSVGRNSGRANEQFF

J: TRBJ1-1
V: TRBV7-2
size: few
D: -
DNA: TGTGCCAGCAGCTTATCAGGGGTGAACACTGAAGCTTTCTTT
CDR3: CASSLSGVNTEAFF

J: TRBJ1-6
V: TRBV28
size: -
D: TRBD1
DNA: TGTGCCAGCAGTTTCGCGGACAGGTATTCACCCCTCCACTTT
CDR3: CASSFADRYSPLHF

J: TRBJ1-1
V: TRBV5-1
size: many
D: -
DNA: TGCGCCAGCACCTCAGGGGATGGGAACACTGAAGCTTTCTTT
CDR3: CASTSGDGNTEAFF

J: TRBJ1-5
V: TRBV6-6
size: -
D: TRBD1
DNA: TGTGCCAGCGGACAGGGGTTAAATCAGCCCCAGCATTTT
CDR3: CASGQGLNQPQHF

J: TRBJ1-2
V: TRBV14
size: many
D: -
DNA: TGTGCCAGCAGGCCGACAGACTACTATGGCTACACCTTC
CDR3: CASRPTDYYGYTF

J: TRBJ2-4
V: TRBV7-2
size: many
D: -
DNA: TGTGCCAGCAGCTTAGCGTCAGGAAAAAACATTCAGTACTTC
CDR3: CASSLASGKNIQYF

J: TRBJ2-1
V: TRBV5-3
size: -
D: TRBD2
DNA: TGTGCCAGAAGCCTAAGGACGGAGTGTTGGCGGGGGGCCGACAATGAGCAGTTCTTC
CDR3: CARSLRTECWRGADNEQFF

J: TRBJ1-5
V: TRBV3-1
size: few
D: -
DNA: TGTGCCAGCAGCCACAGGACCGCCAATCAGCCCCAGCATTTT
CDR3: CASSHRTANQPQHF

J: TRBJ2-2
V: TRBV5-4
size: few
D: TRBD2
DNA: TGTGCCAGCAGCCGGGGACTAGCGAGCACCGGGGAGCTGTTTTTT
CDR3: CASSRGLASTGELFF